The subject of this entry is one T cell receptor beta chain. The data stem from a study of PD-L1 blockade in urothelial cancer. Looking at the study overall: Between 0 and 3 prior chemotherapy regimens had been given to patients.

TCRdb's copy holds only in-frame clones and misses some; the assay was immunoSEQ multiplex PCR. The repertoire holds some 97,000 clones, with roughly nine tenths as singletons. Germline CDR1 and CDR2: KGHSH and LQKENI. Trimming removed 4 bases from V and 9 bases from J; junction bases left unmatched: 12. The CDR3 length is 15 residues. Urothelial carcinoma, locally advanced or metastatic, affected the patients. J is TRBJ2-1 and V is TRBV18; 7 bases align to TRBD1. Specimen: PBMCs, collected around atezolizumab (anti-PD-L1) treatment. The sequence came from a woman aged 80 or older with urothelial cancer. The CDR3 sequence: CASSLNPTGFGEQFF. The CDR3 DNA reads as TGTGCCAGCTCACTAAACCCGACAGGGTTTGGTGAGCAGTTCTTC.